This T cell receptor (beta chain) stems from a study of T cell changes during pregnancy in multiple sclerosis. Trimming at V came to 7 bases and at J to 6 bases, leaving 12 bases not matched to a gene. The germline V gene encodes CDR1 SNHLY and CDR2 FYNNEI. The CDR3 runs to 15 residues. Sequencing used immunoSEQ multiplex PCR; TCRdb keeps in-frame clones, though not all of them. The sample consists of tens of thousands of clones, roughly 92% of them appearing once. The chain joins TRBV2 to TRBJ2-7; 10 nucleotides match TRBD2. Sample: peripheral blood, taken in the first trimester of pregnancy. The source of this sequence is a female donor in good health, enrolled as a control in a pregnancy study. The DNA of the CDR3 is TGTGCCAGCATTTCCCCACTAGCGGGACGCCGCGAGCAGTACTTC. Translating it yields CASISPLAGRREQYF.